The sequence of this TCR beta chain was determined in a study of shared clonotypes between healthy human individuals. Overall study context: Used for every donor were three CD4 naive, three CD4 memory, two CD8 naive and one CD8 memory plate.

TCRdb keeps only in-frame clones here, not all; method: immunoSEQ multiplex PCR. This table has about 1.9 million clones, 85% to 95% appearing once. Study results and caveats: Among donors, sharing of clonotypes was expected to be affected by sequencing depth. Naive subsets generally exceeded memory subsets in estimated richness.

Naive CD8 cells were CD45RO-negative, positively selected for CCR7, excluding terminally differentiated effector memory CD45RA+ cells. Healthy and HIV-negative, the adult donors had no recent acute infections or vaccinations. This CDR3 region has 13 residues. Germline assignment: CDR1 LNHNV and CDR2 YYDKDF (reference sequence). Trimming left V 4 bases short and J 1 base short, with 7 bases between. As regards this clone: Its matching antigen is unknown.

This chain links TRBV15 with TRBJ1-1; D is perhaps TRBD1 (5 bases). The sample taken for sequencing was naive CD8+ T cells from PBMCs. The TCR originated in a man younger than 30 in good health. Some clones in this sample may be carry-over from other donors' samples. Here the CDR3 DNA reads TGTGCCACCAGCAAGAGGGGGAACACTGAAGCTTTCTTT. Translation gives CATSKRGNTEAFF.